This entry describes one T cell receptor beta chain. The record originates from a study of cytomegalovirus exposure and HLA in healthy donors. Those who donated were healthy bone marrow donors. The primer mix had 60 Vbeta and 13 Jbeta primers. Produced via immunoSEQ multiplex PCR; TCRdb's table is partial and in-frame only. The sample contains 110,000 or so clones, about 80% of which appear only once. The material sequenced was PBMCs. The sequence was obtained from a man aged 45 to 65 in good health and CMV-seropositive.

The CDR3 nucleotides read TGTGCCAGCAGCCAAGGGGCTCCAAAGGGGGCTTTCTTT. Its protein is CASSQGAPKGAFF. The chain links TRBV14 to TRBJ1-1; TRBD1 is a possible D gene (5 bases). The V gene lost 1 base and the J gene lost 11 bases, with 14 bases spanning the gap. Germline-derived CDR1 and CDR2 are SGHDN and FVKESK. This CDR3 contains 13 residues.